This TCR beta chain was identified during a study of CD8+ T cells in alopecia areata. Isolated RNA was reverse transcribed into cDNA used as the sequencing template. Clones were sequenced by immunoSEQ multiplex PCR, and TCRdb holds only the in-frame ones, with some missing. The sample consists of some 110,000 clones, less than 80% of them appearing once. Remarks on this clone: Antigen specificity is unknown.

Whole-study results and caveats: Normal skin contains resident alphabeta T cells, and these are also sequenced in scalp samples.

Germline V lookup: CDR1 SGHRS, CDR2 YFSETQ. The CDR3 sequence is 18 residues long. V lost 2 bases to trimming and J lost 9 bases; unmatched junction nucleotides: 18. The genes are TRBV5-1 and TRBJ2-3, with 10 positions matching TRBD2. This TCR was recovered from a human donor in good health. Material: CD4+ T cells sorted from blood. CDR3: CASSFTSGTSSRFGTQYF. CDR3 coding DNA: TGCGCCAGCAGCTTTACTAGCGGGACTTCGTCCAGGTTCGGGACGCAGTATTTT.